Shown below are 27 T cell receptor beta chains from a single sample sequenced in a study of spatial heterogeneity in lung cancer. TCRdb ran MiXCR on the 5' RACE reads and lists one entry per CDR3 protein. The sample shows 43,000 or so distinct CDR3 sequences, around 7.1% of them seen only once. Regarding time point: sample taken at primary tumor resection. Unsorted whole RNA from tumor, nontumor lung or frozen PBMC underwent sequencing. The specimen was PBMCs, collected at surgery. The receptor source for this set is a female donor with early-stage non-small cell lung cancer.

This clonotype was detected ten times or more. The J gene is TRBJ1-1, the V gene TRBV7-9, with TRBD1 as a possible D gene (5 bases). The CDR3 is 15 amino acids. CDR1 is SEHNR, CDR2 FQNEAQ, per germline (reference sequence). Trimming shortened V by 5 bases and J by 4 bases, and 17 bases separated the two germline ends. The CDR3 DNA follows: TGTGCCAGCAGCCTTACAGGCCTGATGGGCACTGAAGCTTTCTTT. It specifies CASSLTGLMGTEAFF.

This clonotype was counted a few times. The CDR3 bases are TGTGCCACCAGCAGAGGCACAGGGTCTGGCGAGCAGTACTTC. This gives the protein CATSRGTGSGEQYF. The rearrangement uses TRBV15 and TRBJ2-7; D perhaps matches TRBD1 (6 bases). Germline V lookup: CDR1 LNHNV, CDR2 YYDKDF (reference sequence). This CDR3 region has 14 residues. The V end lost 1 base, the J end lost 6 bases, and 13 bases lay between the germline ends.

At least ten counts were recorded for this clonotype. The chain links TRBV7-9 to TRBJ2-1, with a weak D call TRBD1 (6 bases). The germline gives CDR1 SEHNR, CDR2 FQNEAQ (reference sequence). This CDR3 is built from 13 residues. V dropped 1 base and J dropped 8 bases, with 9 bases sitting between them. This chain's CDR3 is CASSLVGADEQFF. CDR3 bases: TGTGCCAGCAGCTTAGTGGGGGCCGATGAGCAGTTCTTC.

Ten or more counts support this clonotype. The chain carries TRBV29-1 and TRBJ2-7; the D gene is possibly TRBD2 (5 bases). Trimming took off 1 base at V and 5 bases at J, with 21 bases between the two ends. The germline V gene encodes CDR1 SQVTM and CDR2 ANQGSEA. There are 16 residues in the CDR3. The CDR3 reads CSVEGTSLKNVDEQYF. The CDR3, as DNA: TGCAGCGTTGAAGGGACTTCCCTGAAGAACGTCGACGAGCAGTACTTC.

This clonotype showed up many times. CDR3 DNA: TGCGGAACTAGGTTGGGTTACACTGAAGCTTTCTTT. Amino acid sequence: CGTRLGYTEAFF. The genes are TRBV29-1 and TRBJ1-1, with D unresolved. The CDR3 contains 12 residues. Germline CDR1 is SQVTM and CDR2 is ANQGSEA.

The chain has TRBV5-1 and TRBJ2-5, with TRBD2 matching over 15 bases. The J segment lost 5 bases and the V segment lost 4 bases, leaving 15 bases of the junction unmatched. The CDR3 has 19 amino acids. Germline CDR1 is SGHRS and CDR2 is YFSETQ. The CDR3 loop is CASSTIPGLAGGLVETQYF. The DNA of the CDR3 is TGCGCCAGCAGCACCATCCCAGGACTAGCGGGGGGGCTTGTTGAGACCCAGTACTTC.

This clonotype has just a few counts. V and J are TRBV21-1 and TRBJ2-3. TRBV21-1 counts as a pseudogene. The CDR3 extends over 13 amino acids. The CDR3 loop reads CASSKLATDTQYF. CDR3 nucleotides: TGTGCCAGCAGCAAACTCGCGACAGATACGCAGTATTTT.

The chain joins TRBV12-3 or TRBV12-4 to TRBJ1-6, with D possibly being TRBD1 (5 bases). V was clipped by 6 bases and J by 8 bases, with 8 bases between them. The CDR3 has 12 amino acids. The CDR3 DNA is TGTGCCAGCAGGACAGTTTATTCACCCCTCCACTTT. Translated: CASRTVYSPLHF.

This clonotype was seen repeatedly, ten times or more. J is TRBJ1-1 and V is TRBV7-9; D unresolved. Germline V gene lookup returns CDR1 SEHNR and CDR2 FQNEAQ (reference sequence). V was pared by 0 bases and J by 0 bases, with 5 bases between. The CDR3 is made up of 14 amino acids. In nucleotides, the CDR3 is TGTGCCAGCAGCTTAGCAAGCGTGAACACTGAAGCTTTCTTT. Translation gives CASSLASVNTEAFF.

This clonotype was recorded many times. V is TRBV6-6 and J is TRBJ1-1, with D perhaps TRBD1 (5 bases). Germline CDR1 and CDR2: MNHNY and SVGAGI (reference sequence). There are 17 residues in the CDR3. The V and J ends lost 2 bases and 4 bases respectively, with 20 bases between them. The CDR3 DNA is TGTGCCAGCAGTTACGTGGGTTTTGTAGGGGTGGCCACTGAAGCTTTCTTT. Translating gives CASSYVGFVGVATEAFF.

On this clonotype itself: A read error may explain this, as a much larger clone is one base away. The chain couples TRBV3-1 to TRBJ1-2, with D perhaps TRBD1 (6 bases). In germline, CDR1 is LGHDT, CDR2 YNNKEL (reference sequence). The CDR3 spans 16 residues. V lost 4 bases to trimming and J lost 6 bases, with 21 bases between them. CDR3 protein: CASSLSPEQGTHGYTF. The CDR3 DNA sequence: TGTGCCAGCAGCCTAAGTCCCGAGCAGGGGACACATGGCTACACCTTC.

This clonotype turned up a few times. J is TRBJ2-1 and V is TRBV12-3 or TRBV12-4; D is unresolved. The CDR3 runs to 11 residues. V lost 3 bases and J 8 bases, leaving 5 bases between the germline ends. As DNA, the CDR3 is TGTGCCAGCAGTTTTCGCGATGAGCAGTTCTTC. Translation: CASSFRDEQFF.

This sequence joins TRBV12-3 or TRBV12-4 and TRBJ2-3; D gene unclear. V dropped 7 bases and J dropped 4 bases, with 15 bases sitting between them. This CDR3 is 14 amino acids long. CDR3 in amino acids: CASTGDASPDTQYF. DNA for the CDR3: TGTGCCAGCACAGGCGACGCCTCTCCAGATACGCAGTATTTT.

This clonotype was recorded a few times. The chain has TRBV5-1 and TRBJ2-3, with 10 bases fitting TRBD2. The V segment lost 4 bases and the J segment 0 bases; nucleotides outside the gene matches: 2. Germline V lookup: CDR1 SGHRS, CDR2 YFSETQ. This CDR3 region has 15 residues. CDR3 loop: CASSTSGASTDTQYF. The CDR3 DNA reads TGCGCCAGCAGCACTAGCGGGGCCAGCACAGATACGCAGTATTTT.

This clonotype was picked up many times. J is TRBJ1-6 and V is TRBV5-1; 9 bases line up with TRBD1. The CDR3 is made up of 15 amino acids. Germline V gives CDR1 SGHRS, CDR2 YFSETQ. V trimming: 0 bases; J trimming: 9 bases; junction bases outside the gene matches: 4. For the CDR3, the DNA is TGCGCCAGCAGCTTGGGGGACAGGGACTCTTCACCCCTCCACTTT. Amino acid sequence: CASSLGDRDSSPLHF.

In regard to this clonotype: Being one base from a much bigger clone, this may be a read error. This chain joins TRBV5-1 and TRBJ2-7; TRBD1 agrees at 9 bases. CDR1 and CDR2 (germline): SGHRS, YFSETQ. CDR3 length: 14 amino acids. The CDR3 bases are TGCGCCAGCAGCTTGGGGACAGGGGAATACGAGCAGAACTTC. Encoded protein: CASSLGTGEYEQNF.

This clonotype has ten or more counts. V gene TRBV5-5 combines with J gene TRBJ1-2, with D hard to call. V was pared by 4 bases and J by 4 bases, with 14 bases between. Germline CDR1 is SGHKS and CDR2 is YYEKEE (reference sequence). The CDR3 length is 14 residues. The CDR3 region is CASSLISTGYGYTF. The CDR3, as DNA: TGTGCCAGCAGCCTAATATCGACTGGCTATGGCTACACCTTC. Looking up the rest from reference TRBV5-5 and TRBJ1-2 gives the full variable domain: DAGVTQSPTHLIKTRGQQVTLRCSPISGHKSVSWYQQVLGQGPQFIFQYYEKEERGRGNFPDRFSARQFPNYSSELNVNALLLGDSALYLCASSLISTGYGYTFGSGTRLTVV.

This clonotype was observed at least ten times. The V call is TRBV7-2, the J call TRBJ1-1, with 7 nucleotides matching TRBD1. Looked up from germline, CDR1 is SGHTA and CDR2 is FQGNSA. V trimming: 4 bases; J trimming: 2 bases; junction bases outside the gene matches: 4. The CDR3 contains 14 residues. The CDR3 DNA follows: TGTGCCAGCAGCTACGACAGGGCCAACACTGAAGCTTTCTTT. As protein: CASSYDRANTEAFF.

This clonotype was counted a few times. This chain connects TRBV15 to TRBJ2-5; perhaps TRBD1 as D (6 bases). V lost 1 base to trimming and J lost 2 bases, with 17 bases between them. CDR3 length: 17 residues. Germline-derived CDR1 and CDR2 are LNHNV and YYDKDF (reference sequence). The CDR3 DNA reads as TGTGCCACCAGCAGAGCTTACAGGGCGGCTCCACAAGAGACCCAGTACTTC. This encodes CATSRAYRAAPQETQYF.

This clonotype was detected ten times or more. This chain joins TRBV11-2 and TRBJ1-4; D remains ambiguous. The germline V gene has CDR1 SGHAT and CDR2 FQNNGV. The V gene lost 2 bases and the J gene lost 7 bases, with 2 bases spanning the gap. This CDR3 has 11 amino acids. The CDR3 DNA is TGTGCCAGCAGCTTAAGTGAAAAACTGTTTTTT. It translates to CASSLSEKLFF. The whole variable domain, filled in from reference TRBV11-2 and TRBJ1-4, reads EAGVAQSPRYKIIEKRQSVAFWCNPISGHATLYWYQQILGQGPKLLIQFQNNGVVDDSQLPKDRFSAERLKGVDSTLKIQPAKLEDSAVYLCASSLSEKLFFGSGTQLSVL.

Of note for this clonotype: A much larger clone differs by one base, so this may be a read error. The CDR3 DNA follows: TGTGCCAGCAGCGTCGGACGCCCGAACACTGAAGCTTTCTTT. It yields the protein CASSVGRPNTEAFF. The chain couples TRBV25-1 to TRBJ1-1; D call uncertain. This CDR3 comprises 14 residues. Germline lookup yields CDR1 MGHDK and CDR2 SYGVNS. Trimming shortened V by 6 bases and J by 1 base, and 12 bases separated the two germline ends.

This clonotype came up a few times. The V call is TRBV20-1, the J call TRBJ2-5, with D perhaps TRBD1 or TRBD2 (5 bases each). The V and J ends lost 4 bases and 2 bases respectively, with 17 bases between them. CDR3 length: 15 residues. Germline V gives CDR1 DFQATT, CDR2 SNEGSKA (reference sequence). In DNA form, the CDR3 reads TGCAGTGCTAAGACCAATGGGGGTTGGCAAGAGACCCAGTACTTC. It translates to CSAKTNGGWQETQYF.

This chain links TRBV2 with TRBJ2-3, with D perhaps being TRBD1 or TRBD2 (5 bases each). Trimming took 8 bases from V and 3 from J, leaving 12 bases between them. The germline gives CDR1 SNHLY, CDR2 FYNNEI. The length of the CDR3 is 13 residues. The CDR3 DNA is TGTGCCAGCTACCCTGGGGGAACAGATACGCAGTATTTT. Protein sequence: CASYPGGTDTQYF.

This clonotype was counted many times. The chain combines TRBV19 with TRBJ1-1; D gene unclear. CDR3 length: 13 amino acids. Germline lookup yields CDR1 LNHDA and CDR2 SQIVND (reference sequence). The V and J ends lost 7 bases and 3 bases respectively, with 12 bases between them. CDR3 residues: CASNPNRHTEAFF. The CDR3 coding sequence is TGTGCCAGTAATCCTAACAGACACACTGAAGCTTTCTTT. Complete variable domain (other parts from reference TRBV19 and TRBJ1-1): DGGITQSPKYLFRKEGQNVTLSCEQNLNHDAMYWYRQDPGQGLRLIYYSQIVNDFQKGDIAEGYSVSREKKESFPLTVTSAQKNPTAFYLCASNPNRHTEAFFGQGTRLTVV.

This clonotype was observed many times. The rearrangement joins TRBV27 to TRBJ2-1; D possibly corresponds to TRBD1 (6 bases). Trimming removed 5 bases at V and 4 bases at J, with 12 bases between. The CDR3 extends over 14 amino acids. Germline CDR1 and CDR2: MNHEY and SMNVEV (reference sequence). The CDR3 sequence is CASSLRQGYNEQFF. Here the CDR3 DNA reads TGTGCCAGCAGTCTAAGGCAGGGGTACAATGAGCAGTTCTTC.

This clonotype came up many times. DNA of the CDR3: TGTGCCAGCAGTCCTCGGAGGGGCACAGATACGCAGTATTTT. Its translation is CASSPRRGTDTQYF. The rearrangement links TRBV12-3 or TRBV12-4 to TRBJ2-3, with TRBD2 as a possible D gene (6 bases). Between the trimmed V and J ends, which lost 5 bases and 1 base, there was a span of 10 bases. CDR3 size: 14 residues.

V and J are TRBV4-2 and TRBJ2-7; 14 nucleotides agree with TRBD2. Germline CDR1 and CDR2: LGHNA and YNFKEQ. The CDR3 length is 17 residues. Trimming removed 4 bases from V and 0 bases from J; junction bases left unmatched: 5. CDR3 coding DNA: TGTGCCAGCAGCCTCAGGACTAGCGGGGGGAGCTCCTACGAGCAGTACTTC. Its translation: CASSLRTSGGSSYEQYF.